These 28 T cell receptor beta chains share one sample of origin, sequenced in a study of blood T cell repertoires in COVID-19 (dated by TCRdb to the early 2020s). The library relied on the immunoSEQ multiplex PCR assay. TCRdb stores this immuneACCESS table with in-frame sequences only. Part of the clones is absent; in the studies checked, under half of the shortfall reflects unresolved V genes, and no reason is known for the rest. The sample table shows 200,000 to 300,000 clones, and around 86% are seen once. The ten most abundant clones make up around 12% of the sample. The sequenced material came from peripheral blood. All receptors derive from a woman in her sixties or seventies with active or convalescent COVID-19.

The chain joins TRBV30 to TRBJ1-5; D gene uncertain. The CDR3 consists of 13 residues. Trimming took off 4 bases at V and 4 bases at J, with 11 bases between the two ends. Per the germline V gene, CDR1 is GTSNPN and CDR2 is SVGIG (reference sequence). The DNA of the CDR3 is TGTGCCTGGACCGAGGGAGGTAATCAGCCCCAGCATTTT. Translated: CAWTEGGNQPQHF.

This chain uses TRBV4-1 with TRBJ2-7; 7 bases align to TRBD1. The CDR3 runs to 18 residues. The germline CDR1 and CDR2 sequences are MGHRA and YSYEKL. V was pared by 5 bases and J by 0 bases, with 16 bases of the junction left unmatched. CDR3 nucleotides: TGCGCCAGCAGCTACCAGGTCGGTTTGGGGGACAGCTCCTACGAGCAGTACTTC. As protein: CASSYQVGLGDSSYEQYF.

J is TRBJ1-4 and V is TRBV9, with 9 nucleotides matching TRBD1. Germline-derived CDR1 and CDR2 are SGDLS and YYNGEE. With 0 bases clipped from V and 8 bases from J, the junction kept 2 bases outside the gene matches. The CDR3 covers 14 residues. The CDR3 DNA reads as TGTGCCAGCAGCGTAGGTGGACAGGGGGAAAAACTGTTTTTT. Its protein product is CASSVGGQGEKLFF.

The chain combines TRBV4-3 with TRBJ2-2; D is possibly TRBD1 (6 bases). The CDR3 has 15 amino acids. The germline V gene has CDR1 LGHNA and CDR2 YSLEER. Trimming pared 7 bases from V and 5 bases from J, leaving 17 bases between. The CDR3 nucleotides are TGCGCCAGCAACCCGGATCAGGGGCGTACCGGGGAGCTGTTTTTT. It encodes CASNPDQGRTGELFF.

The chain carries TRBV7-9 and TRBJ1-1, with TRBD1 as a possible D gene (6 bases). CDR3 length: 14 residues. V dropped 2 bases and J dropped 6 bases, with 13 bases sitting between them. Germline V CDR1 and CDR2: SEHNR, FQNEAQ (reference sequence). CDR3 protein: CASSLKGGKAEAFF. The CDR3 nucleotides read TGTGCCAGCAGCTTAAAGGGGGGGAAGGCTGAAGCTTTCTTT.

The rearrangement uses TRBV7-3 and TRBJ1-6; unclear D gene. CDR1 and CDR2 (germline): SGHTA, FQGTGA. CDR3 size: 15 residues. V was clipped by 0 bases and J by 9 bases, with 12 bases between them. DNA of the CDR3: TGTGCCAGCAGCTTAACAGGAGGGTTGGGTTCACCCCTCCACTTT. Translated, it gives CASSLTGGLGSPLHF.

The rearrangement links TRBV4-1 to TRBJ2-1; 11 bases match TRBD1. The CDR3 is made up of 16 amino acids. The V gene end was trimmed by 2 bases and the J gene end by 6 bases; junction bases not matched to a gene: 6. The germline V gene encodes CDR1 MGHRA and CDR2 YSYEKL. In DNA, the CDR3 is TGCGCCAGCAGCCAACCGGACAGGGGGCGGTCCAATGAGCAGTTCTTC. This codes for CASSQPDRGRSNEQFF.

The chain uses TRBV2 and TRBJ2-3; TRBD2 matches 7 bases. The CDR3 has 15 residues. The germline gives CDR1 SNHLY, CDR2 FYNNEI. The V gene end was trimmed by 5 bases and the J gene end by 1 base; junction bases not matched to a gene: 6. The CDR3 nucleotides are TGTGCCAGCAGTCCTCTTGCGGGGGGCACAGATACGCAGTATTTT. Its translation is CASSPLAGGTDTQYF. The variable domain in full, with the rest retrieved from reference TRBV2 and TRBJ2-3, is EPEVTQTPSHQVTQMGQEVILRCVPISNHLYFYWYRQILGQKVEFLVSFYNNEISEKSEIFDDQFSVERPDGSNFTLKIRSTKLEDSAMYFCASSPLAGGTDTQYFGPGTRLTVL.

This clone was seen just once. The chain is built from TRBV5-4 and TRBJ2-7, with 8 bases fitting TRBD1. The germline CDR1 and CDR2 sequences are SGHNT and YYREEE (reference sequence). The CDR3 is 14 residues long. V shed 4 bases, J shed 6 bases, and the junction held 9 bases outside the gene matches. The CDR3 sequence: CASSQPGQGGEQYF. DNA of the CDR3: TGTGCCAGCAGCCAACCTGGACAGGGCGGCGAGCAGTACTTC.

V and J are TRBV7-9 and TRBJ2-4; D is perhaps TRBD1 (6 bases). Germline V gene lookup returns CDR1 SEHNR and CDR2 FQNEAQ (reference sequence). The CDR3 loop spans 14 amino acids. The V end was cut by 5 bases, the J end by 3 bases, with 11 bases between. CDR3 sequence reads: CASSRTVGKNIQYF. The DNA for the CDR3 is TGTGCCAGCAGCCGGACAGTAGGCAAAAACATTCAGTACTTC.

The genes are TRBV2 and TRBJ2-5, with TRBD1 matching over 9 bases. This CDR3 is 15 amino acids long. Germline V gene sequence: CDR1 SNHLY, CDR2 FYNNEI. V lost 4 bases to trimming and J lost 5 bases; unmatched junction nucleotides: 8. CDR3 bases: TGTGCCAGCAGTGTAGGACAGGGGCTCAGGGAGACCCAGTACTTC. It specifies CASSVGQGLRETQYF.

Remarks on this clone: Other DNA sequences in the same sample also yield this CDR3. The V gene is TRBV27, the J gene TRBJ1-1, with a weak D call TRBD1 (5 bases). The CDR3 runs to 15 residues. Between the trimmed V and J ends, which lost 0 bases and 5 bases, there was a span of 13 bases. From germline, CDR1 is MNHEY and CDR2 SMNVEV (reference sequence). In nucleotides, the CDR3 is TGTGCCAGCAGTTTATCGGGGGGTGTGGGTACTGAAGCTTTCTTT. Translated, it gives CASSLSGGVGTEAFF.

This clone was seen only a few times. V usage is TRBV19 and J usage is TRBJ2-7, with D perhaps TRBD2 (6 bases). The V end lost 1 base, the J end lost 4 bases, and 11 bases lay between the germline ends. Per germline, CDR1 LNHDA and CDR2 SQIVND (reference sequence). The CDR3 sequence is 14 residues long. The CDR3 loop reads CASSIGGAGYEQYF. As DNA, the CDR3 is TGTGCCAGTAGTATAGGGGGCGCGGGGTACGAGCAGTACTTC.

As to this clone: Other DNA sequences in the same sample also yield this CDR3. V usage is TRBV18 and J usage is TRBJ2-5; D call uncertain. The CDR3 is made up of 13 amino acids. V lost 3 bases to trimming and J lost 2 bases, with 7 bases between them. Germline lookup yields CDR1 KGHSH and CDR2 LQKENI. As DNA, the CDR3 is TGTGCCAGCTCACCGGGCAGACAAGAGACCCAGTACTTC. It specifies CASSPGRQETQYF.

The chain links TRBV19 to TRBJ1-1, with 10 bases lining up with TRBD1. This CDR3 contains 17 residues. Trimming at V came to 3 bases and at J to 3 bases, leaving 10 bases not matched to a gene. Germline V gene lookup returns CDR1 LNHDA and CDR2 SQIVND (reference sequence). The CDR3 nucleotides are TGTGCCAGTAGTATCAGGACAGGGGGACCTGGCGACACTGAAGCTTTCTTT. Residues: CASSIRTGGPGDTEAFF.

The V gene is TRBV5-5, the J gene TRBJ1-6, with no clear D. This CDR3 contains 14 residues. Looked up from germline, CDR1 is SGHKS and CDR2 is YYEKEE (reference sequence). The V gene lost 4 bases and the J gene lost 9 bases, with 14 bases spanning the gap. The CDR3 protein is CASSQTSLGSPLHF. The DNA of the CDR3 is TGTGCCAGCAGCCAGACGTCCCTAGGTTCACCCCTCCACTTT.

The chain joins TRBV3-1 (or the pseudogene TRBV3-2) to TRBJ2-7, with D possibly being TRBD1 (7 bases). Germline V CDR1 and CDR2: LGHDT, YNNKEL (reference sequence). This CDR3 has 13 residues. With 7 bases removed from V and 4 bases from J, the gap between germline ends came to 14 bases. The CDR3 DNA reads as TGTGCCAGCACTTCGCAGGGGGGATACGAGCAGTACTTC. Residues: CASTSQGGYEQYF.

The gene calls are TRBV6-1 and TRBJ2-7; 10 bases match TRBD1. The CDR3 has 15 amino acids. CDR1 is MNHNS and CDR2 is SASEGT in the germline V gene. The trim removed 3 bases at V and 4 bases at J, leaving 6 bases unmatched. The CDR3 sequence is CASSDYPGQGYEQYF. The CDR3, as DNA: TGTGCCAGCAGTGATTATCCGGGACAGGGGTACGAGCAGTACTTC.

This clone was seen a handful of times. DNA of the CDR3: TGCGCCAGCAGTGACGGTACCCGGGACAGGGGTGGCTACACCTTC. It specifies CASSDGTRDRGGYTF. The rearrangement uses TRBV10-2 and TRBJ1-2, with TRBD1 matching 10 bases. The CDR3 is made up of 15 amino acids. Per germline, CDR1 WSHSY and CDR2 SAAADI. After removal of 3 bases from V and 7 bases from J, the junction contained 8 bases not matched to a gene.

The chain joins TRBV19 to TRBJ2-3, with 14 bases lining up with TRBD2. This CDR3 is built from 16 residues. J was trimmed by 6 bases and V by 3 bases; bases with no gene match: 5. CDR1 LNHDA and CDR2 SQIVND come from the germline V gene (reference sequence). The DNA of the CDR3 is TGTGCCAGTAGTATGGGGACTAGCGGGGGCCCGGATACGCAGTATTTT. Its translation is CASSMGTSGGPDTQYF. The whole variable domain, filled in from reference TRBV19 and TRBJ2-3, reads DGGITQSPKYLFRKEGQNVTLSCEQNLNHDAMYWYRQDPGQGLRLIYYSQIVNDFQKGDIAEGYSVSREKKESFPLTVTSAQKNPTAFYLCASSMGTSGGPDTQYFGPGTRLTVL.

This sequence joins TRBV19 and TRBJ1-2, with TRBD1 matching over 9 bases. The CDR3 is made up of 14 amino acids. Germline CDR1 and CDR2: LNHDA and SQIVND (reference sequence). Trimming cost V 6 bases and J 0 bases; bases outside gene matches: 2. CDR3 bases: TGTGCCAGTAGATGGACAGGGGCTAACTATGGCTACACCTTC. Translated, it gives CASRWTGANYGYTF.

This sequence joins TRBV27 and TRBJ2-1; 14 bases fit TRBD2. The CDR3 is 16 amino acids. Germline CDR1 MNHEY, CDR2 SMNVEV (reference sequence). Losses at the gene ends were 4 bases for V and 5 bases for J; bases not matched to a gene: 4. The CDR3 DNA sequence: TGTGCCAGCAGTTACGGACTAGCGGGGGGCGACAATGAGCAGTTCTTC. Its protein product is CASSYGLAGGDNEQFF.

This chain links TRBV7-2 with TRBJ2-2; 11 bases align to TRBD2. V gave up 1 base and J gave up 4 bases; unmatched junction bases: 5. This CDR3 spans 17 amino acids. CDR1 SGHTA and CDR2 FQGNSA come from the germline V gene. The CDR3 reads CASSLDSGGAVTGELFF. The CDR3 DNA reads as TGTGCCAGCAGCTTAGATAGCGGGGGGGCCGTCACCGGGGAGCTGTTTTTT.

The chain carries TRBV9 and TRBJ2-7; 11 bases are a match to TRBD2. The CDR3 runs 15 residues. Per germline, CDR1 SGDLS and CDR2 YYNGEE. With V trimmed by 4 bases and J by 3 bases, 6 bases remained unmatched. The CDR3 nucleotides are TGTGCCAGCAGCCCCACTAGCGGGGGCTACTACGAGCAGTACTTC. Its translation: CASSPTSGGYYEQYF.

The rearrangement links TRBV5-1 to TRBJ2-7; 7 bases fit TRBD1. Per the germline V gene, CDR1 is SGHRS and CDR2 is YFSETQ. V dropped 2 bases and J dropped 3; count of bases not matched to a gene: 8. The CDR3 consists of 15 residues. The CDR3 spells CASSFSGDRFYEQYF. The CDR3 nucleotides are TGCGCCAGCAGCTTTAGTGGGGACAGATTCTACGAGCAGTACTTC.

The chain is built from TRBV6-6 and TRBJ2-1, with 8 bases matching TRBD2. J lost 3 bases, V lost 4 bases, and 5 bases had no gene match. The CDR3 is made up of 15 amino acids. Germline assignment: CDR1 MNHNY and CDR2 SVGAGI (reference sequence). The CDR3 protein is CASSSRGGGYNEQFF. The CDR3 DNA reads as TGTGCCAGCAGTTCCCGGGGGGGCGGCTACAATGAGCAGTTCTTC.

The rearrangement links TRBV2 to TRBJ1-5; D unclear. In germline, CDR1 is SNHLY, CDR2 FYNNEI. Trimming shortened V by 2 bases and J by 0 bases, and 5 bases separated the two germline ends. This CDR3 region has 14 residues. The CDR3 here is CASSERVSNQPQHF. In DNA form, the CDR3 reads TGTGCCAGCAGTGAAAGAGTTAGCAATCAGCCCCAGCATTTT.

DNA of the CDR3: TGCGCCAGCAGCACGGGACAGCCGAACACTGAAGCTTTCTTT. This encodes CASSTGQPNTEAFF. This sequence joins TRBV5-1 and TRBJ1-1; 7 positions match TRBD1. Germline V lookup: CDR1 SGHRS, CDR2 YFSETQ. The CDR3 covers 14 residues. V lost 4 bases and J lost 1; bases outside the gene matches: 4.